The source of this T cell receptor beta chain is a study of blood T cell repertoires in COVID-19. Here immunoSEQ multiplex PCR was the method, and the copy in TCRdb shows in-frame clones only, minus some. The sample lists tens of thousands of clones, around 80% occurring once. Germline V gene lookup returns CDR1 SNHLY and CDR2 FYNNEI. The CDR3 spans 16 residues. Unmatched junction bases numbered 7, after V lost 2 bases and J lost 0 bases. There are a few counts of this clone. What was sequenced was peripheral blood. The chain uses TRBV2 and TRBJ2-7; TRBD1 aligns across 7 bases. This TCR was sampled from a woman aged 80 or older with active or convalescent COVID-19. The CDR3, as DNA: TGTGCCAGCAGTGAAAGGACAGGCCAGAGCTCCTACGAGCAGTACTTC. It translates to CASSERTGQSSYEQYF.